This record covers a single TCR beta chain. What it recognizes is unknown. Aged 18 to 65, the patients had hyperthyroidism that was newly diagnosed and had lasted under 2 months. The investigators amplified TCR beta CDR3 regions from RNA transcripts. The TCR CDR3 was amplified in a first-round RT-PCR using the HTBI primer set. TCRdb reanalysed the multiplex PCR reads using MiXCR and keeps one entry per CDR3 protein. The sample carries about half a million distinct CDR3 sequences, around 20% recorded once. This entry belongs to a study of T cells in Graves' hyperthyroidism and ophthalmopathy. Whole-study findings and limits: Most clonotypes that expanded in the thyroid above 0.001 also showed up in blood. Onset of ophthalmopathy came a median approximately 6 months after the model predicted it.

The length of the CDR3 is 11 residues. Unmatched junction bases numbered 6, after V lost 5 bases and J lost 11 bases. The chain combines TRBV12-3 or TRBV12-4 with TRBJ2-7; 7 nucleotides line up with TRBD1. The specimen sequenced was blood. This receptor was taken from a man aged 18 to 30 with Graves' hyperthyroidism. CDR3 sequence reads: CASSKQGMEYF. The CDR3 DNA reads TGTGCCAGCAGTAAACAGGGGATGGAGTACTTC.